These 24 T cell receptor beta chains share one sample of origin, sequenced in a study of CD8+ T cells in alopecia areata. Extracted RNA was reverse transcribed into cDNA, the sequencing template. Clones were sequenced by immunoSEQ multiplex PCR, and TCRdb holds only the in-frame ones, with some missing. The sample has around 290,000 clones; roughly 64% are singletons. The treatment: oral pan-JAK inhibitor, 5-10 mg twice daily. The sample here was CD4+ T cells sorted from blood, taken at week 24, from a patient treated with tofacitinib. These receptors originate from a human donor with alopecia areata.

The rearrangement uses TRBV7-2 and TRBJ1-2, with TRBD1 identical over 9 bases. This CDR3 is built from 15 residues. J lost 4 bases, V lost 5 bases, and 8 bases had no gene match. Germline V gene data show CDR1 as SGHTA and CDR2 as FQGNSA. In nucleotides, the CDR3 is TGTGCCAGCAGCCCCGGGACAGGGAGGAGCTATGGCTACACCTTC. This gives the protein CASSPGTGRSYGYTF.

The V call is TRBV7-8, the J call TRBJ2-7; 7 bases agree with TRBD1. The CDR3 is 14 residues long. The ends lost 4 bases at V and 1 base at J; junction bases unmatched: 4. From germline, CDR1 is SGHVS and CDR2 FQNEAQ. In nucleotides, the CDR3 is TGTGCCAGCAGCTCCCAGACAGGGTCCTACGAGCAGTACTTC. It specifies CASSSQTGSYEQYF.

The V call is TRBV2, the J call TRBJ2-5; possible D gene TRBD2, 5 bases. The CDR3 spans 15 residues. Germline V lookup: CDR1 SNHLY, CDR2 FYNNEI. The V and J ends lost 0 bases and 2 bases respectively, with 10 bases between them. The CDR3: CASSEALGGQETQYF. CDR3 sequence (DNA): TGTGCCAGCAGTGAAGCGCTTGGAGGACAAGAGACCCAGTACTTC.

The V and J genes are TRBV11-2 and TRBJ1-6; the D is unclear. The germline V gene has CDR1 SGHAT and CDR2 FQNNGV. The CDR3 loop spans 15 amino acids. With 5 bases removed from V and 5 bases from J, the gap between germline ends came to 13 bases. DNA of the CDR3: TGTGCCAGCAGCAAGCGGGTGTCCCATAATTCACCCCTCCACTTT. Translation gives CASSKRVSHNSPLHF.

The chain is built from TRBV5-4 and TRBJ2-6; D not resolved. Germline V gives CDR1 SGHNT, CDR2 YYREEE (reference sequence). V lost 4 bases and J lost 4, with 6 bases in between. The CDR3 has 13 residues. The chain's CDR3 is CASSRMGANVLTF. The CDR3, as DNA: TGTGCCAGCAGCCGGATGGGGGCCAACGTCCTGACTTTC.

J is TRBJ1-2 and V is TRBV30; 11 nucleotides match TRBD1. The germline V gene encodes CDR1 GTSNPN and CDR2 SVGIG (reference sequence). This CDR3 contains 16 residues. The junction had 10 bases not matched to a gene; V was cut back by 3 bases and J by 4 bases. CDR3 nucleotides: TGTGCCTGGAGCATGGACAGGGGGCGGACGTCCTATGGCTACACCTTC. It yields the protein CAWSMDRGRTSYGYTF.

This clone was seen a few times. The chain employs TRBV7-9 and TRBJ1-3; D is ambiguous. The CDR3 loop spans 11 amino acids. Germline lookup yields CDR1 SEHNR and CDR2 FQNEAQ (reference sequence). Trimming pared 8 bases from V and 3 bases from J, leaving 5 bases between. The CDR3 DNA follows: TGTGCCAGCCGCGGTGGAAACACCATATATTTT. Residues: CASRGGNTIYF.

A few counts support this clone. The rearrangement uses TRBV18 and TRBJ1-4, with a weak D call TRBD1 (6 bases). Germline V gene lookup returns CDR1 KGHSH and CDR2 LQKENI. V lost 2 bases, J lost 8 bases, and 12 bases lay in between. The CDR3 is 14 residues long. CDR3 residues: CASSPGDITEKLFF. The CDR3 DNA is TGTGCCAGCTCACCAGGGGACATCACCGAAAAACTGTTTTTT.

The chain recombines TRBV11-3 with TRBJ2-5; D may match TRBD1 or TRBD2 (5 bases each). V lost 5 bases, J lost 1 base, and 11 bases lay in between. Germline V CDR1 and CDR2: SGHNT, YENEEA. CDR3 length equals 14 residues. The CDR3 reads CASSQRDGQETQYF. DNA of the CDR3: TGTGCCAGCAGCCAGAGGGACGGCCAAGAGACCCAGTACTTC.

The chain couples TRBV28 to TRBJ1-5, with 9 nucleotides matching TRBD1. CDR3 length equals 14 residues. V lost 8 bases to trimming and J lost 2 bases; unmatched junction nucleotides: 4. Germline V gene sequence: CDR1 MDHEN, CDR2 SYDVKM. In DNA, the CDR3 is TGTGCCAGCGCGGACAGGGGTGGCAATCAGCCCCAGCATTTT. Translation: CASADRGGNQPQHF. Filled out from reference TRBV28 and TRBJ1-5, the complete variable domain reads DVKVTQSSRYLVKRTGEKVFLECVQDMDHENMFWYRQDPGLGLRLIYFSYDVKMKEKGDIPEGYSVSREKKERFSLILESASTNQTSMYLCASADRGGNQPQHFGDGTRLSIL.

The rearrangement joins TRBV27 to TRBJ2-5; a weak D match, TRBD2 (5 bases). The CDR3 covers 14 residues. V gave up 7 bases and J gave up 4 bases, with 16 bases separating them. Looked up from germline, CDR1 is MNHEY and CDR2 is SMNVEV (reference sequence). The CDR3 region has the DNA TGTGCCAGCATGGCGGGTTGGGCGGGAGAGACCCAGTACTTC. Translation: CASMAGWAGETQYF.

This clone appeared a few times. J is TRBJ1-4 and V is TRBV5-4, with 7 bases aligning to TRBD1. This CDR3 contains 16 residues. CDR1 is SGHNT and CDR2 is YYREEE in the germline V gene (reference sequence). After removal of 4 bases from V and 0 bases from J, the junction contained 6 bases not matched to a gene. CDR3 coding DNA: TGTGCCAGCAGCGCAGGGACAGCCGCAACTAATGAAAAACTGTTTTTT. It specifies CASSAGTAATNEKLFF.

The rearrangement links TRBV5-4 to TRBJ2-5, with D tentatively TRBD2 (5 bases). The CDR3 runs 14 residues. Between the trimmed V and J ends, which lost 4 bases and 5 bases, there was a span of 15 bases. The germline CDR1 and CDR2 sequences are SGHNT and YYREEE (reference sequence). CDR3: CASSHPSRGETQYF. The CDR3 DNA follows: TGTGCCAGCAGCCATCCTTCGAGAGGGGAGACCCAGTACTTC.

The rearrangement uses TRBV23-1 and TRBJ2-7, with D unclear. TRBV23-1 is an ORF, with its function uncertain. V gave up 7 bases and J gave up 4 bases, with 26 bases separating them. The CDR3 loop spans 17 amino acids. In nucleotides, the CDR3 is TGCGCCAGCAATCCCTCCCGCGGCAGGACCCCGTATTACGAGCAGTACTTC. Translating it yields CASNPSRGRTPYYEQYF.

This clone was seen a handful of times. The chain combines TRBV20-1 with TRBJ2-1; D is unresolved. The germline V gene encodes CDR1 DFQATT and CDR2 SNEGSKA (reference sequence). Trimming stripped 6 bases from V and 6 bases from J, with 6 bases between. This CDR3 is built from 10 residues. The CDR3 region is CSAQVNEQFF. The CDR3 DNA is TGCAGTGCGCAGGTCAATGAGCAGTTCTTC.

The CDR3 DNA follows: TGTGCCAGCAGCACCCATCCGCGGGATTCACCCCTCCACTTT. Encoded protein: CASSTHPRDSPLHF. The V call is TRBV7-9, the J call TRBJ1-6, with unresolved D. V dropped 5 bases and J dropped 8 bases, with 13 bases sitting between them. The CDR3 is 14 residues long. Germline loops: CDR1 SEHNR, CDR2 FQNEAQ (reference sequence).

This chain connects TRBV7-2 to TRBJ2-5, with 7 nucleotides matching TRBD2. Germline CDR1 SGHTA, CDR2 FQGNSA. CDR3 length: 15 amino acids. V trimming: 0 bases; J trimming: 3 bases; junction bases outside the gene matches: 4. This CDR3 is CASSLAIGLEETQYF. The DNA for the CDR3 is TGTGCCAGCAGCTTAGCGATAGGACTAGAAGAGACCCAGTACTTC.

This clone occurred a few times. The CDR3 sequence: CASSTQGRASYEQYF. CDR3 sequence (DNA): TGTGCCAGCAGCACCCAGGGCAGGGCCTCCTACGAGCAGTACTTC. The V gene is TRBV6-5, the J gene TRBJ2-7, with a tentative D call TRBD1 (5 bases). CDR3 length equals 15 residues. Germline CDR1 reads MNHEY; CDR2 reads SVGAGI. The germline V and J ends were trimmed by 6 bases and 0 bases, with 15 bases remaining between them.

This clone was picked up a small number of times. The chain links TRBV4-1 to TRBJ1-1, with D possibly being TRBD1 (6 bases). Germline V gene sequence: CDR1 MGHRA, CDR2 YSYEKL. The CDR3 extends over 20 amino acids. V lost 1 base and J lost 5, with 29 bases in between. Written as DNA, the CDR3 is TGCGCCAGCAGCCAAGGACCTAACATTGGCAGGGGAGCATGGAGGACTGAAGCTTTCTTT. It is translated as CASSQGPNIGRGAWRTEAFF.

Note on this clone: At one end the junction does not follow the germline gene, possibly because of a read error. V usage is TRBV7-9 and J usage is TRBJ2-5; 8 nucleotides match TRBD2. Germline V gene data show CDR1 as SEHNR and CDR2 as FQNEAQ (reference sequence). The CDR3 length is 11 residues. CDR3 coding DNA: TGTGCCAGCAGCCCAACGACTAGCGCGAACTTC. It yields the protein CASSPTTSANF.

This sequence joins TRBV30 and TRBJ2-3; tentatively, D is TRBD2 (6 bases). CDR1 is GTSNPN, CDR2 SVGIG, per germline (reference sequence). The V gene lost 1 base and the J gene lost 3 bases, with 20 bases spanning the gap. The CDR3 sequence is 17 residues long. CDR3 residues: CAWSGQLATLLTDTQYF. CDR3 nucleotide sequence: TGTGCCTGGAGTGGACAACTAGCTACCCTCCTAACAGATACGCAGTATTTT. The variable domain in full, with the rest retrieved from reference TRBV30 and TRBJ2-3, is SQTIHQWPATLVQPVGSPLSLECTVEGTSNPNLYWYRQAAGRGLQLLFYSVGIGQISSEVPQNLSASRPQDRQFILSSKKLLLSDSGFYLCAWSGQLATLLTDTQYFGPGTRLTVL.

This clone appeared a few times. The chain employs TRBV19 and TRBJ1-5; TRBD1 matches at 7 bases. J was trimmed by 13 bases and V by 5 bases; bases with no gene match: 8. This CDR3 comprises 12 residues. From germline, CDR1 is LNHDA and CDR2 SQIVND (reference sequence). CDR3 amino acids: CASSPLDRPQHF. In DNA, the CDR3 is TGTGCCAGTAGTCCTTTGGACAGGCCGCAGCATTTT.

The chain is built from TRBV29-1 and TRBJ1-5; 9 bases are a match to TRBD1. This CDR3 is built from 13 residues. The V gene end was trimmed by 5 bases and the J gene end by 3 bases; junction bases not matched to a gene: 2. Germline lookup yields CDR1 SQVTM and CDR2 ANQGSEA. The CDR3 DNA reads as TGCAGCGTTCGGGACAGGGCCAATCAGCCCCAGCATTTT. Its protein is CSVRDRANQPQHF.

The sample holds one count of this clone. The chain combines TRBV4-3 with TRBJ2-3, with D hard to call. The CDR3 covers 15 residues. Germline V CDR1 and CDR2: LGHNA, YSLEER. The ends were cut back, 1 base at V and 0 bases at J, with 8 bases in the middle. CDR3 loop: CASSQAHRSTDTQYF. The CDR3 region has the DNA TGCGCCAGCAGCCAAGCACATAGAAGCACAGATACGCAGTATTTT.